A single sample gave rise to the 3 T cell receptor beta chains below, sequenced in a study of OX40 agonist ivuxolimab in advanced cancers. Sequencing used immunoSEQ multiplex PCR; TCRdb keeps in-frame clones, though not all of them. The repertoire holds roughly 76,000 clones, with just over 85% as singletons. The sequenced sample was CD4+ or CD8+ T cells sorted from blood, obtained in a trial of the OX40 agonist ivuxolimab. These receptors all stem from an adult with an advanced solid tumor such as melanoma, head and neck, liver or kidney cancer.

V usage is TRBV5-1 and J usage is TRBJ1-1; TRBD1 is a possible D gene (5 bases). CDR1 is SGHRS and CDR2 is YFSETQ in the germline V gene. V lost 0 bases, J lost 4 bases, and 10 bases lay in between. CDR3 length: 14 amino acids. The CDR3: CASSLDPGGTEAFF. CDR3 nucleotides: TGCGCCAGCAGCTTGGACCCGGGGGGCACTGAAGCTTTCTTT.

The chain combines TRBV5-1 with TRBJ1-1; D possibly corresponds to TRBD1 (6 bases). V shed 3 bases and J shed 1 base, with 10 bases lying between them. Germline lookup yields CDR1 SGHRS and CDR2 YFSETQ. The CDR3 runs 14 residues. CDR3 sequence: CASSWGQTNTEAFF. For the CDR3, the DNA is TGCGCCAGCAGCTGGGGGCAAACGAACACTGAAGCTTTCTTT.

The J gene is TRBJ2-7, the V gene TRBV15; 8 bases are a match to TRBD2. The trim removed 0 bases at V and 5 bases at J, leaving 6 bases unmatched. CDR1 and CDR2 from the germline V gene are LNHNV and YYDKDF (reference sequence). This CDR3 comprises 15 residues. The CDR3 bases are TGTGCCACCAGCAGAGAGTCCGGTAGCGGGAACGAGCAGTACTTC. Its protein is CATSRESGSGNEQYF.